Each of the 28 T cell receptor beta chains below was sequenced from the same sample in a study of Tregs in tolerant kidney transplant recipients. This table comes from immunoSEQ multiplex PCR, and its TCRdb copy is limited to in-frame clones, with some not included. The sample lists about 59,000 clones, about four fifths occurring once. Source material: CD4+ T cells from blood. These receptors were taken from a human donor in good health.

This sequence joins TRBV7-8 and TRBJ2-7, with TRBD2 identical over 7 bases. CDR3 size: 15 residues. The trim removed 5 bases at V and 3 bases at J, leaving 10 bases unmatched. Germline V CDR1 and CDR2: SGHVS, FQNEAQ. The CDR3 sequence is CASSPASGRLYEQYF. The DNA for the CDR3 is TGTGCCAGCAGCCCCGCTAGCGGTAGGCTCTACGAGCAGTACTTC.

The chain is built from TRBV15 and TRBJ2-5; D ambiguous. Germline V lookup: CDR1 LNHNV, CDR2 YYDKDF (reference sequence). This CDR3 has 14 residues. The V and J ends lost 6 bases and 5 bases respectively, with 16 bases between them. The CDR3 DNA reads as TGTGCCACCAGACGCCGACTGGAAGGGGAGACCCAGTACTTC. This codes for CATRRRLEGETQYF.

The rearrangement links TRBV6-5 to TRBJ2-1, with 10 bases lining up with TRBD2. Trimming cost V 5 bases and J 11 bases; bases outside gene matches: 9. This CDR3 contains 14 residues. Per germline, CDR1 MNHEY and CDR2 SVGAGI. CDR3 residues: CASSTTGTSDQQFF. The CDR3 DNA reads TGTGCCAGCAGTACCACCGGGACTAGCGACCAGCAGTTCTTC.

The gene calls are TRBV11-1 and TRBJ1-3, with 7 positions matching TRBD1. The CDR3 sequence is 16 residues long. Germline V gives CDR1 SGHAT, CDR2 FQDESV (reference sequence). Trimming at V came to 5 bases and at J to 1 base, leaving 8 bases not matched to a gene. CDR3 loop: CASSEGQAFSGNTIYF. CDR3 nucleotides: TGTGCCAGCAGCGAAGGACAGGCGTTTTCTGGAAACACCATATATTTT.

The chain has TRBV5-1 and TRBJ2-3; TRBD2 agrees at 9 bases. Losses at the gene ends were 2 bases for V and 2 bases for J; bases not matched to a gene: 21. The germline CDR1 and CDR2 sequences are SGHRS and YFSETQ. The CDR3 consists of 21 residues. DNA for the CDR3: TGCGCCAGCAGCTTAAACTCCGGGACTAGCTTTGGAGCGGGGACCACAGATACGCAGTATTTT. It is translated as CASSLNSGTSFGAGTTDTQYF.

This chain joins TRBV5-4 and TRBJ1-2; 10 nucleotides align to TRBD1. Germline V gene sequence: CDR1 SGHNT, CDR2 YYREEE (reference sequence). The CDR3 is 15 amino acids. The V segment lost 6 bases and the J segment 8 bases; nucleotides outside the gene matches: 13. As DNA, the CDR3 is TGTGCCAGCACCGAACGACAGGGGGCCCTCTTCGGCTACACCTTC. Amino acid sequence: CASTERQGALFGYTF.

The CDR3 here is CASNEGRGPAPYGYTF. CDR3 bases: TGTGCCAGCAACGAGGGTAGGGGGCCGGCTCCCTATGGCTACACCTTC. The chain joins TRBV2 to TRBJ1-2; 7 bases fit TRBD1. This CDR3 is built from 16 residues. Losses at the gene ends were 7 bases for V and 4 bases for J; bases not matched to a gene: 15. Germline V CDR1 and CDR2: SNHLY, FYNNEI.

This clone was detected a few times. This rearrangement joins TRBV15 to TRBJ2-5; 8 positions match TRBD1. J was trimmed by 2 bases and V by 5 bases; bases with no gene match: 7. The CDR3 has 15 amino acids. Per the germline V gene, CDR1 is LNHNV and CDR2 is YYDKDF (reference sequence). CDR3 protein: CATSPGQGGQETQYF. The CDR3 DNA follows: TGTGCCACCAGCCCCGGACAGGGCGGGCAAGAGACCCAGTACTTC.

The J gene is TRBJ2-1, the V gene TRBV30; D might be TRBD2 (5 bases). CDR3 size: 13 residues. With 0 bases removed from V and 10 bases from J, the gap between germline ends came to 13 bases. Germline V gene data show CDR1 as GTSNPN and CDR2 as SVGIG (reference sequence). The CDR3 DNA reads TGTGCCTGGAGTGTAGAGGTTTCGGGGGAGCAGTTCTTC. Translating it yields CAWSVEVSGEQFF. Supplemented by reference TRBV30 and TRBJ2-1, the full variable domain reads SQTIHQWPATLVQPVGSPLSLECTVEGTSNPNLYWYRQAAGRGLQLLFYSVGIGQISSEVPQNLSASRPQDRQFILSSKKLLLSDSGFYLCAWSVEVSGEQFFGPGTRLTVL.

This clone was observed once. The chain employs TRBV11-1 and TRBJ2-3; D is tentatively TRBD1 or TRBD2 (7 bases each). Looked up from germline, CDR1 is SGHAT and CDR2 is FQDESV (reference sequence). V was shortened by 5 bases and J by 9 bases, with 18 bases between the two germline ends. The CDR3 runs 14 residues. The CDR3 loop is CASSTETGRETQYF. In DNA form, the CDR3 reads TGTGCCAGCAGCACAGAGACAGGGAGGGAGACGCAGTATTTT.

This clone was counted once. This chain joins TRBV2 and TRBJ2-3; D remains ambiguous. The germline CDR1 and CDR2 sequences are SNHLY and FYNNEI. This CDR3 spans 15 amino acids. The V and J ends lost 5 bases and 0 bases respectively, with 12 bases between them. CDR3: CASSLTVTSTDTQYF. DNA of the CDR3: TGTGCCAGCAGTCTGACCGTGACTAGCACAGATACGCAGTATTTT. Together with reference TRBV2 and TRBJ2-3, the CDR3 gives the full variable domain: EPEVTQTPSHQVTQMGQEVILRCVPISNHLYFYWYRQILGQKVEFLVSFYNNEISEKSEIFDDQFSVERPDGSNFTLKIRSTKLEDSAMYFCASSLTVTSTDTQYFGPGTRLTVL.

This clone was observed once. V usage is TRBV4-3 and J usage is TRBJ1-6; D remains ambiguous. The CDR3 is 16 residues long. Germline CDR1 LGHNA, CDR2 YSLEER. Trimming removed 0 bases from V and 4 bases from J, with 10 bases in between. As DNA, the CDR3 is TGCGCCAGCAGCCAAGATGACGGAGTATATAATTCACCCCTCCACTTT. It translates to CASSQDDGVYNSPLHF.

The chain uses TRBV7-3 and TRBJ2-1; 8 bases agree with TRBD2. J lost 3 bases, V lost 5 bases, and 3 bases had no gene match. Germline assignment: CDR1 SGHTA and CDR2 FQGTGA. CDR3 length: 14 amino acids. CDR3 nucleotide sequence: TGTGCCAGCAGCCCCGGGACTAGCTACAATGAGCAGTTCTTC. This translates into CASSPGTSYNEQFF.

The chain joins TRBV11-3 to TRBJ2-7; D is unclear. This CDR3 has 14 amino acids. V lost 5 bases to trimming and J lost 2 bases, with 13 bases between them. The germline V gene encodes CDR1 SGHNT and CDR2 YENEEA. CDR3 in DNA: TGTGCCAGCAGCCCCTCCCTGGAAACCTACGAGCAGTACTTC. Protein product: CASSPSLETYEQYF. The entire variable domain, with the rest obtained from reference TRBV11-3 and TRBJ2-7, is as follows: EAGVVQSPRYKIIEKKQPVAFWCNPISGHNTLYWYLQNLGQGPELLIRYENEEAVDDSQLPKDRFSAERLKGVDSTLKIQPAELGDSAVYLCASSPSLETYEQYFGPGTRLTVT.

The chain employs TRBV4-3 and TRBJ2-3; D assignment may be TRBD1 or TRBD2 (5 bases each). In germline, CDR1 is LGHNA, CDR2 YSLEER. CDR3 size: 18 residues. Trimming pared 0 bases from V and 2 bases from J, leaving 18 bases between. This chain's CDR3 is CASSQDKAGLGTTDTQYF. The CDR3 DNA follows: TGCGCCAGCAGCCAAGATAAGGCGGGTTTGGGGACCACAGATACGCAGTATTTT.

In its sample, this clone was seen a few times. This chain joins TRBV5-4 and TRBJ1-2, with 8 bases aligning to TRBD1. This CDR3 is built from 16 residues. Per the germline V gene, CDR1 is SGHNT and CDR2 is YYREEE (reference sequence). The V segment lost 1 base and the J segment 2 bases; nucleotides outside the gene matches: 7. The CDR3 here is CASSLSRGLSNYGYTF. CDR3 in DNA: TGTGCCAGCAGCTTGTCCAGGGGGCTCTCAAACTATGGCTACACCTTC.

The V call is TRBV7-2, the J call TRBJ2-7, with TRBD2 matching over 13 bases. This CDR3 has 18 amino acids. V gave up 0 bases and J gave up 5 bases; unmatched junction bases: 10. Germline V gene lookup returns CDR1 SGHTA and CDR2 FQGNSA. The DNA for the CDR3 is TGTGCCAGCAGCTTAGCGCCCTCCCGACTAGCGGGAGGCCACGAGCAGTACTTC. It specifies CASSLAPSRLAGGHEQYF.

This clone was seen a handful of times. This rearrangement joins TRBV30 to TRBJ1-1; TRBD1 matches 9 bases. The V gene end was trimmed by 2 bases and the J gene end by 1 base; junction bases not matched to a gene: 5. Germline V lookup: CDR1 GTSNPN, CDR2 SVGIG (reference sequence). The CDR3 covers 15 residues. In DNA form, the CDR3 reads TGTGCCTGGAGTAGGACAGGGGCAGGGAACACTGAAGCTTTCTTT. This sequence encodes CAWSRTGAGNTEAFF.

The chain combines TRBV7-3 with TRBJ2-4, with D possibly being TRBD2 (5 bases). Germline V CDR1 and CDR2: SGHTA, FQGTGA. This CDR3 spans 17 amino acids. V was trimmed by 10 bases and J by 1 base, leaving 23 bases between them. DNA for the CDR3: TGTGCCAACGGAGAGGGCGCCCACAAGGAGGCCAAAAACATTCAGTACTTC. Translation gives CANGEGAHKEAKNIQYF.

The V gene is TRBV2, the J gene TRBJ1-3, with 7 positions matching TRBD1. CDR3 length equals 15 residues. CDR1 SNHLY and CDR2 FYNNEI come from the germline V gene. V lost 6 bases, J lost 0 bases, and 5 bases stayed unmatched. Here the CDR3 reads CASRLGTDSGNTIYF. In DNA form, the CDR3 reads TGTGCCAGCAGGTTGGGGACAGACTCTGGAAACACCATATATTTT.

This chain links TRBV14 with TRBJ1-6; a possible D gene is TRBD1 (6 bases). V dropped 4 bases and J dropped 8 bases, with 9 bases sitting between them. The CDR3 covers 13 residues. Germline lookup yields CDR1 SGHDN and CDR2 FVKESK. This chain's CDR3 is CASSRDNYSPLHF. The CDR3 DNA follows: TGTGCCAGCAGCCGGGACAACTATTCACCCCTCCACTTT. The whole variable domain, filled in from reference TRBV14 and TRBJ1-6, reads EAGVTQFPSHSVIEKGQTVTLRCDPISGHDNLYWYRRVMGKEIKFLLHFVKESKQDESGMPNNRFLAERTGGTYSTLKVQPAELEDSGVYFCASSRDNYSPLHFGNGTRLTVT.

This rearrangement joins TRBV9 to TRBJ1-3, with D perhaps matching TRBD1 (6 bases). V was cut by 4 bases and J by 7 bases, with 21 bases left in between. Germline assignment: CDR1 SGDLS and CDR2 YYNGEE. The CDR3 length is 16 residues. CDR3 amino acids: CASSPQRGGSRNTIYF. Here the CDR3 DNA reads TGTGCCAGCAGCCCTCAGCGAGGGGGAAGCAGGAACACCATATATTTT.

V usage is TRBV28 and J usage is TRBJ2-3; D is undetermined. The CDR3 covers 12 residues. In germline, CDR1 is MDHEN, CDR2 SYDVKM. The V gene lost 8 bases and the J gene lost 0 bases, with 6 bases spanning the gap. The CDR3 nucleotides read TGTGCCAGCGGACCGAGCACAGATACGCAGTATTTT. Its protein is CASGPSTDTQYF. The complete variable domain, with remaining parts taken from reference TRBV28 and TRBJ2-3, reads DVKVTQSSRYLVKRTGEKVFLECVQDMDHENMFWYRQDPGLGLRLIYFSYDVKMKEKGDIPEGYSVSREKKERFSLILESASTNQTSMYLCASGPSTDTQYFGPGTRLTVL.

The chain employs TRBV4-3 and TRBJ2-7; 10 bases align to TRBD2. The CDR3 extends over 16 amino acids. J lost 3 bases, V lost 1 base, and 6 bases had no gene match. The V gene's germline CDR1 is LGHNA and CDR2 YSLEER. CDR3 nucleotide sequence: TGCGCCAGCAGCCAAGCGACTAGCGGGTTACACTACGAGCAGTACTTC. Translation: CASSQATSGLHYEQYF.

This chain links TRBV27 with TRBJ2-7; D is undetermined. The CDR3 runs to 14 residues. With 6 bases removed from V and 2 bases from J, the gap between germline ends came to 14 bases. Germline V CDR1 and CDR2: MNHEY, SMNVEV (reference sequence). CDR3 loop: CASRREPVAYEQYF. In DNA, the CDR3 is TGTGCCAGCAGGAGAGAGCCCGTAGCCTACGAGCAGTACTTC.

The chain carries TRBV6-6 and TRBJ2-1; D is unresolved. V shed 5 bases and J shed 7 bases, with 9 bases lying between them. CDR3 length: 12 residues. CDR1 MNHNY and CDR2 SVGAGI come from the germline V gene (reference sequence). The CDR3 region has the DNA TGTGCCAGCAGTAAGGCACGAAATGAGCAGTTCTTC. Translation gives CASSKARNEQFF.

The chain is built from TRBV7-3 and TRBJ2-6; a weak D match, TRBD1 (6 bases). CDR1 SGHTA and CDR2 FQGTGA come from the germline V gene. The CDR3 contains 15 residues. The germline V and J ends were trimmed by 3 bases and 1 base, with 7 bases remaining between them. In DNA form, the CDR3 reads TGTGCCAGCAGCTTCCAGGGGTCTGGGGCCAACGTCCTGACTTTC. This encodes CASSFQGSGANVLTF.

Details on this clone: The same CDR3 arises from other DNA sequences in this sample as well. This chain uses TRBV30 with TRBJ2-5; D gene unclear. Trimming removed 2 bases at V and 5 bases at J, with 6 bases between. The germline V gene has CDR1 GTSNPN and CDR2 SVGIG (reference sequence). The CDR3 is made up of 11 amino acids. The chain's CDR3 is CAWSSVETQYF. In DNA form, the CDR3 reads TGTGCCTGGAGTTCTGTCGAGACCCAGTACTTC.